This T cell receptor (beta chain) was identified during a study of T cell therapy after organ transplantation. Turning to the study itself: T cells were expanded two to three weeks with 30 CMV class I/II epitopes.

Regarding this clone: Its antigen is still unknown.

Using immunoSEQ multiplex PCR, the repertoire was profiled, and TCRdb retains in-frame clones only, with some absent. Of 45,000 to 60,000 clones listed, roughly 93% were seen once; the top ten hold 3% to 3.5%. V lost 3 bases to trimming and J lost 5 bases, with 7 bases between them. CDR1 is SGHAT, CDR2 FQNNGV, per germline. The CDR3 length is 13 residues. Whole-study results and caveats: Concurrent antirejection and antiviral drugs remain unassessed confounders.

The receptor was isolated from a human patient who had received a solid organ transplant and had CMV disease. The rearrangement joins TRBV11-2 to TRBJ1-4; D not certain. The material was CD8+ T cells from blood, obtained before autologous CMV-specific T cell therapy. The CDR3 loop reads CASSLSGNEKLFF. CDR3 nucleotides: TGTGCCAGCAGCTTGTCGGGAAATGAAAAACTGTTTTTT.